This entry lists 21 T cell receptor beta chains sequenced from one sample in a study of T-cell reconstitution after alpha-beta-depleted transplantation in children. This sample's TCRbeta library carried unique molecular identifier barcodes. MiXCR, applied by TCRdb to the PCR reads, yields one record per CDR3 protein. The sample contains fewer than 750,000 distinct CDR3 sequences, around 27% of which appear only once. The sequencing used PBMCs, collected before TCRalphabeta/CD19-depleted stem cell transplant. The receptors originated from a boy younger than two with Wiskott-Aldrich syndrome, due to receive a stem cell transplant.

The chain combines TRBV10-2 with TRBJ2-1; D ambiguous. The CDR3 has 14 residues. The V end was cut by 8 bases, the J end by 2 bases, with 13 bases between. The germline CDR1 and CDR2 sequences are WSHSY and SAAADI. The CDR3 nucleotides read TGCGCCAGCGGACCGCCCCCGGCCTACAATGAGCAGTTCTTC. Translating it yields CASGPPPAYNEQFF.

The rearrangement uses TRBV15 and TRBJ1-3; D may be TRBD1 (5 bases). The CDR3 runs 14 residues. Trimming shortened V by 2 bases and J by 4 bases, and 9 bases separated the two germline ends. Germline V gene sequence: CDR1 LNHNV, CDR2 YYDKDF (reference sequence). The CDR3 DNA reads as TGTGCCACCAGCAGAACAGGACTCGGAAACACCATATATTTT. Residues: CATSRTGLGNTIYF.

This clonotype occurred a few times. The CDR3 loop reads CASSLVQASDEQFF. The CDR3, as DNA: TGTGCCAGCAGTTTGGTACAGGCTTCCGATGAGCAGTTCTTC. V is TRBV28 and J is TRBJ2-1; D perhaps matches TRBD1 (5 bases). Per germline, CDR1 MDHEN and CDR2 SYDVKM. This CDR3 comprises 14 residues. The V and J ends lost 3 bases and 8 bases respectively, with 14 bases between them.

This clonotype was recorded a few times. The genes are TRBV27 and TRBJ1-1, with unresolved D. Germline values: CDR1 MNHEY, CDR2 SMNVEV (reference sequence). CDR3 length: 14 residues. With 4 bases removed from V and 11 bases from J, the gap between germline ends came to 20 bases. CDR3 region: CASSSLTGPVEAFF. The DNA of the CDR3 is TGTGCCAGCAGTTCTCTGACCGGCCCTGTTGAGGCTTTCTTT.

This clonotype was counted a few times. The J gene is TRBJ1-2, the V gene TRBV29-1; TRBD1 is a possible D gene (5 bases). The germline V gene encodes CDR1 SQVTM and CDR2 ANQGSEA. The CDR3 contains 16 residues. V lost 2 bases to trimming and J lost 0 bases, with 16 bases between them. The CDR3 DNA reads as TGCAGCGTTGAATCAACGCAGGGACCTACTAACTATGGCTACACCTTC. Residues: CSVESTQGPTNYGYTF.

The rearrangement joins TRBV20-1 to TRBJ1-1; no definite D call. The CDR3 length is 13 residues. V was trimmed by 5 bases and J by 1 base, leaving 11 bases between them. Germline V gene data show CDR1 as DFQATT and CDR2 as SNEGSKA (reference sequence). This CDR3 is CSALGRENTEAFF. CDR3 DNA sequence: TGCAGTGCTTTGGGTAGGGAGAACACTGAAGCTTTCTTT.

J is TRBJ1-4 and V is TRBV24-1; D unclear. CDR3 size: 15 residues. V was clipped by 3 bases and J by 0 bases, with 7 bases between them. Germline V lookup: CDR1 KGHDR, CDR2 SFDVKD. For the CDR3, the DNA is TGTGCCACCAGTGATCGGCGACCAACTAATGAAAAACTGTTTTTT. Residues: CATSDRRPTNEKLFF.

V and J are TRBV5-5 and TRBJ2-1; 10 positions agree with TRBD2. V shed 1 base, J shed 5 bases, and the junction held 6 bases outside the gene matches. This CDR3 region has 16 residues. CDR1 and CDR2 from the germline V gene are SGHKS and YYEKEE (reference sequence). Written as DNA, the CDR3 is TGTGCCAGCAGCTTGACTGGGACTAGCGCGCACAATGAGCAGTTCTTC. Its protein is CASSLTGTSAHNEQFF. The full variable domain, rest sourced from reference TRBV5-5 and TRBJ2-1, is DAGVTQSPTHLIKTRGQQVTLRCSPISGHKSVSWYQQVLGQGPQFIFQYYEKEERGRGNFPDRFSARQFPNYSSELNVNALLLGDSALYLCASSLTGTSAHNEQFFGPGTRLTVL.

The DNA of the CDR3 is TGTGCCAGCAGCTTAGTGACTAGCGCCACAGATACGCAGTATTTT. Translation gives CASSLVTSATDTQYF. This sequence joins TRBV7-6 and TRBJ2-3; 8 nucleotides line up with TRBD2. CDR3 length: 15 amino acids. V lost 1 base and J lost 2; bases outside the gene matches: 2. The germline gives CDR1 SGHVS, CDR2 FNYEAQ.

There are a few counts of this clonotype. For the CDR3, the DNA is TGTGCCAGCAGCTTAGTGACCCCACTCACAGATACGCAGTATTTT. Its protein product is CASSLVTPLTDTQYF. The chain links TRBV7-2 to TRBJ2-3; D uncertain. With 1 base removed from V and 2 bases from J, the gap between germline ends came to 10 bases. CDR1 is SGHTA and CDR2 is FQGNSA in the germline V gene. The CDR3 consists of 15 residues.

In nucleotides, the CDR3 is TGTGCCAGTAGTATAACGGGGCCCTCCTACGAGCAGTACTTC. Its protein product is CASSITGPSYEQYF. V is TRBV19 and J is TRBJ2-7; D tentatively fits TRBD1 or TRBD2 (5 bases each). Germline V gives CDR1 LNHDA, CDR2 SQIVND (reference sequence). Trimming removed 2 bases at V and 0 bases at J, with 8 bases between. The CDR3 has 14 amino acids.

V is TRBV18 and J is TRBJ2-3, with 9 bases matching TRBD2. J lost 0 bases, V lost 3 bases, and 10 bases had no gene match. CDR1 KGHSH and CDR2 LQKENI come from the germline V gene. This CDR3 spans 18 amino acids. The DNA for the CDR3 is TGTGCCAGCTCACCGGCTCCTAGCGGGACTGCCAGCACAGATACGCAGTATTTT. This translates into CASSPAPSGTASTDTQYF.

This clonotype was counted only a few times. The rearrangement joins TRBV24-1 to TRBJ1-1, with 7 nucleotides matching TRBD1. This CDR3 is built from 14 residues. Germline V gene lookup returns CDR1 KGHDR and CDR2 SFDVKD. Trimming cost V 7 bases and J 4 bases; bases outside gene matches: 8. The chain's CDR3 is CATSPTGIGTEAFF. CDR3 DNA: TGTGCCACCAGCCCGACAGGGATCGGCACTGAAGCTTTCTTT.

This clonotype was seen a few times. CDR3 in DNA: TGCGCCAGCAGCCCGACAGGAGGCGGGTGGAGCACAGATACGCAGTATTTT. Its protein is CASSPTGGGWSTDTQYF. The V and J genes are TRBV5-1 and TRBJ2-3, with D possibly being TRBD1 (6 bases). The CDR3 has 17 residues. Trimming shortened V by 4 bases and J by 0 bases, and 18 bases separated the two germline ends. Per the germline V gene, CDR1 is SGHRS and CDR2 is YFSETQ.

In its sample, this clonotype was seen a few times. The chain recombines TRBV9 with TRBJ2-6, with D possibly TRBD1 on 6 matching bases. V was shortened by 2 bases and J by 1 base, with 7 bases between the two germline ends. Germline CDR1 is SGDLS and CDR2 is YYNGEE. CDR3 length: 15 residues. The CDR3 region is CASSVRGSGANVLTF. For the CDR3, the DNA is TGTGCCAGCAGCGTGAGGGGGTCTGGGGCCAACGTCCTGACTTTC. The complete variable domain, with remaining parts taken from reference TRBV9 and TRBJ2-6, reads DSGVTQTPKHLITATGQRVTLRCSPRSGDLSVYWYQQSLDQGLQFLIQYYNGEERAKGNILERFSAQQFPDLHSELNLSSLELGDSALYFCASSVRGSGANVLTFGAGSRLTVL.

The chain has TRBV7-2 and TRBJ2-5; 8 bases agree with TRBD1. V lost 3 bases and J lost 5; bases outside the gene matches: 5. This CDR3 comprises 14 residues. The germline V gene encodes CDR1 SGHTA and CDR2 FQGNSA. The CDR3 DNA reads as TGTGCCAGCAGCTTCCTGGACAGGGCTGAGACCCAGTACTTC. This encodes CASSFLDRAETQYF.

The chain couples TRBV12-3 or TRBV12-4 to TRBJ2-5; TRBD2 aligns across 11 bases. This CDR3 is built from 14 residues. The ends lost 8 bases at V and 4 bases at J; junction bases unmatched: 6. The DNA for the CDR3 is TGTGCCAGCGGTCCCCTAGCGGGAGGAGAGACCCAGTACTTC. Encoded protein: CASGPLAGGETQYF.

This clonotype was counted a few times. The V call is TRBV7-8, the J call TRBJ2-1; D unresolved. Between the trimmed V and J ends, which lost 2 bases and 5 bases, there was a span of 10 bases. This CDR3 is 14 amino acids long. Germline assignment: CDR1 SGHVS and CDR2 FQNEAQ. The CDR3 region is CASSLFVKNNEQFF. The CDR3 DNA reads TGTGCCAGCAGCTTATTTGTGAAAAACAATGAGCAGTTCTTC.

A few counts support this clonotype. The chain combines TRBV10-2 with TRBJ2-7, with 12 bases identical to TRBD2. V was clipped by 4 bases and J by 6 bases; unmatched bases: 7. The CDR3 is made up of 15 amino acids. Per germline, CDR1 WSHSY and CDR2 SAAADI. As DNA, the CDR3 is TGCGCCAGCAGTGGACTACCTAGCGGGAGGGGCGAGCAGTACTTC. The encoded protein is CASSGLPSGRGEQYF.

This clonotype was seen a few times. The V and J genes are TRBV7-9 and TRBJ2-1; 12 bases fit TRBD2. V dropped 5 bases and J dropped 2; count of bases not matched to a gene: 4. Germline V gives CDR1 SEHNR, CDR2 FQNEAQ (reference sequence). There are 16 residues in the CDR3. The CDR3 sequence: CASSMGLAGPYNEQFF. The DNA of the CDR3 is TGTGCCAGCAGCATGGGACTAGCGGGTCCCTACAATGAGCAGTTCTTC. Full variable domain (rest looked up from reference TRBV7-9 and TRBJ2-1): DTGVSQNPRHKITKRGQNVTFRCDPISEHNRLYWYRQTLGQGPEFLTYFQNEAQLEKSRLLSDRFSAERPKGSFSTLEIQRTEQGDSAMYLCASSMGLAGPYNEQFFGPGTRLTVL.

The genes are TRBV5-1 and TRBJ2-7; D ambiguous. CDR1 SGHRS and CDR2 YFSETQ come from the germline V gene. Trimming took 0 bases from V and 6 from J, leaving 13 bases between them. The CDR3 has 14 residues. CDR3 residues: CASSLELGSLEQYF. The CDR3 DNA reads as TGCGCCAGCAGCTTGGAATTGGGATCCCTCGAGCAGTACTTC.